These T cell receptor beta chains were read from a single sample in a study of spatial heterogeneity in lung cancer. TCRdb processed the 5' RACE reads anew with MiXCR; each CDR3 protein has one entry. The sample has 110,000 or so distinct CDR3 sequences, 10% to 11% seen once. Sequencing used PBMCs, obtained at follow-up. The receptor set was obtained from a female donor with early-stage non-small cell lung cancer. CDR3s include the opening cysteine and the closing phenylalanine or tryptophan. The D gene is left open where the match is weak. Only some rows state a clone size, as once, few, many or a class for expanded clones.

>TRBV7-2|TRBJ1-1|-|-
TGTGCCAGCAGCGCCGGACAGCTGAACACTGAAGCTTTCTTT
CASSAGQLNTEAFF
>TRBV5-1|TRBJ2-7|-|-
TGCGCCAGCAGCTTGGGTCCCGGCCCTAACGAGCAGTACTTC
CASSLGPGPNEQYF
>TRBV10-3|TRBJ2-1|-|few
TGTGCCAACTCCGTCACGTTATACAATGAGCAGTTCTTC
CANSVTLYNEQFF
>TRBV30|TRBJ2-1|-|few
TGTGCCTGGAGTCCGGGTTCTAACTACAATGAGCAGTTCTTC
CAWSPGSNYNEQFF
>TRBV7-8|TRBJ2-6|TRBD1|few
TGTGCCAGCAGCGTTACCCGGGACAGGGTGAGGTCTGGGGCCAACGTCCTGACTTTC
CASSVTRDRVRSGANVLTF
>TRBV5-1|TRBJ2-7|-|few
TGCGCCAGCAGCTTTCGGACTCCTTACGAGCAGTACTTC
CASSFRTPYEQYF
>TRBV4-2|TRBJ1-6|-|-
TGTGCCAGCAGCCAAGGTCAGAGAAATTCACCCCTCCACTTT
CASSQGQRNSPLHF
>TRBV9|TRBJ2-5|TRBD2|-
TGTGCCAGCAGCGTAGCATCTAGCGGCCAAGAGACCCAGTACTTC
CASSVASSGQETQYF
>TRBV4-3|TRBJ1-1|TRBD1|-
TGCGCCAGCAGCCTGGACAGGGGGAACACTGAAGCTTTCTTT
CASSLDRGNTEAFF
>TRBV5-1|TRBJ1-5|-|-
TGCGCCAGCAGCTTGGCCGGATATAGCAATCAGCCCCAGCATTTT
CASSLAGYSNQPQHF
>TRBV20-1|TRBJ2-7|-|-
TGCAGTGCTAGACAGGGGCCCGAGCAGTACTTC
CSARQGPEQYF
>TRBV28|TRBJ2-7|TRBD1|few
TGTGCCAGCAGCAGTACAGGGGGCGCAACGGAGCAGTACTTC
CASSSTGGATEQYF
>TRBV7-2|TRBJ2-1|TRBD2|few
TGTGCCAGCAGCTTCGGACTAGCGGGGGCCTACAATGAGCAGTTCTTC
CASSFGLAGAYNEQFF
>TRBV29-1|TRBJ1-4|-|few
TGCAGCGTGGGCAGGGATGCTAATGAAAAACTGTTTTTT
CSVGRDANEKLFF
>TRBV12-3/TRBV12-4|TRBJ2-3|-|-
TGTGCCAGCAGTGTTACAGATACGCAGTATTTT
CASSVTDTQYF
>TRBV7-8|TRBJ1-1|TRBD1|few
TGTGCCAGCAGGGTACAGGGGGCCCTGAACACTGAAGCTTTCTTT
CASRVQGALNTEAFF
>TRBV27|TRBJ2-7|-|many
TGTGCCAGCAGTTTATCTGGGTACGAGCAGTACTTC
CASSLSGYEQYF
>TRBV11-2|TRBJ2-3|-|many
TGTGCCAGCAGCTTGGTGTTTACAGATACGCAGTATTTT
CASSLVFTDTQYF
>TRBV12-5|TRBJ2-1|-|few
TGTGCTAGTGGTTTCATGACGTCCGAGCAGTTCTTC
CASGFMTSEQFF
>TRBV18|TRBJ2-1|TRBD2|-
TGTGCCAGCTCACCAGGGGCTAGCGGTAATGAGCAGTTCTTC
CASSPGASGNEQFF
>TRBV5-1|TRBJ1-3|-|few
TGCGCCAGCAGTTGGGACTCTGGAAACACCATATATTTT
CASSWDSGNTIYF
>TRBV6-2/TRBV6-3|TRBJ1-1|-|few
TGTGCCAGCAGCACCGGGACAAAGAACACTGAAGCTTTCTTT
CASSTGTKNTEAFF
>TRBV12-1|TRBJ2-3|-|-
TGTGCCAGCAGCTTCAACGGGACTAGCGGGAGCTGGAAGACAGATACGCAGTATTTT
CASSFNGTSGSWKTDTQYF
>TRBV6-1|TRBJ2-7|-|few
TGTGCCAGCAGTGAATGGGGGACAAGCACCTACGAGCAGTACTTC
CASSEWGTSTYEQYF
>TRBV9|TRBJ2-1|TRBD2|-
TGTGCCAGCAGCGTAGAGGAGGGAGGGCCCAATGAGCAGTTCTTC
CASSVEEGGPNEQFF
>TRBV29-1|TRBJ2-1|TRBD1|-
TGCAGCGTAAAGAGGGACAGCGGCTCCTACAATGAGCAGTTCTTC
CSVKRDSGSYNEQFF
>TRBV7-3|TRBJ1-1|-|-
TGTGCCAGCAGCTTAGGGGAGAGAGCTGAAGCTTTCTTT
CASSLGERAEAFF
>TRBV11-1|TRBJ2-3|-|many
TGTGCCAGCAGGCCAGGGGCATTTGATACGCAGTATTTT
CASRPGAFDTQYF
>TRBV7-8|TRBJ2-7|-|-
TGTGCCAGCAGCTTAGCGGGACCTCGAGGAGAGCAGTACTTC
CASSLAGPRGEQYF
>TRBV4-3|TRBJ1-3|-|few
TGCGCCAGCAGCCAAGCAGGGATGGGCGCTGGAAACACCATATATTTT
CASSQAGMGAGNTIYF
>TRBV29-1|TRBJ2-7|TRBD2|many
TGCAGCGTTGAAGCAAGCGGGAGAAAGAACGAGCAGTACTTC
CSVEASGRKNEQYF
>TRBV28|TRBJ1-3|-|many
TGTGCCAGCAGAGGGCAGGGGCTGCGGAACACCATATATTTT
CASRGQGLRNTIYF
>TRBV5-1|TRBJ2-2|-|many
TGCGCCAGCAGCTTTATCGGGAAGGGCACCGGGGAGCTGTTTTTT
CASSFIGKGTGELFF
>TRBV12-5|TRBJ1-5|-|-
TGTGCTAGTGGTTTGGTATTTTACGGGAGATATAGCAATCAGCCCCAGCATTTT
CASGLVFYGRYSNQPQHF
>TRBV28|TRBJ2-5|TRBD1|many
TGTGCCAGCAGTCGACAGGGGGCAAGGGTAGAGACCCAGTACTTC
CASSRQGARVETQYF
>TRBV20-1|TRBJ2-7|-|few
TGCAGTGCTAGAGAAGGACAATTATCCTACGAGCAGTACTTC
CSAREGQLSYEQYF
>TRBV30|TRBJ1-3|-|-
TGTGCCTGCACAAGATCGGAGTTCGGCACCATATATTTT
CACTRSEFGTIYF
>TRBV28|TRBJ2-5|-|-
TGTGCCAGCAGGGGGGGTTTAGAGACCCAGTACTTC
CASRGGLETQYF
>TRBV7-6|TRBJ1-5|-|many
TGTGCCAGCAGCTCCGAACGCAATCAGCCCCAGCATTTT
CASSSERNQPQHF
>TRBV27|TRBJ1-1|TRBD1|-
TGTGTCAGCAGTTCGCGACGGCTTCGGGACAGGGGGCAGAAAGCTTTCTTT
CVSSSRRLRDRGQKAFF
>TRBV11-2|TRBJ2-3|-|many
TGTGCCAGCAGCCCCCTCCTCGTGGAGTCAGATACGCAGTATTTT
CASSPLLVESDTQYF
>TRBV6-6|TRBJ1-2|-|-
TGTGCCAGCATAGAAGAGAGGGTAGTTGGCTATGGCTACACCTTC
CASIEERVVGYGYTF
>TRBV7-2|TRBJ2-1|TRBD2|-
TGTGCCAGCAGCTTAGTCTTTAGCGGGAGCTCCTACAATGAGCAGTTCTTC
CASSLVFSGSSYNEQFF
>TRBV23-1|TRBJ2-5|TRBD1|-
TGCGCCAGCAGTCACGACAGGGCCCCTGGGGAGACCCAGTACTTC
CASSHDRAPGETQYF
>TRBV7-8|TRBJ1-3|-|few
TGTGCCAGCAGCCCAAGACAGTCCTTCTCTGGAAACACCATATATTTT
CASSPRQSFSGNTIYF
>TRBV11-3|TRBJ2-1|TRBD2|many
TGTGCCAGCAGCCCGGGGACTAGCGGGAGGGCCTACAATGAGCAGTTCTTC
CASSPGTSGRAYNEQFF
>TRBV18|TRBJ2-3|TRBD2|few
TGTGCCAGCTCACCCCCGGGACTAGCGCCCGATACGCAGTATTTT
CASSPPGLAPDTQYF
>TRBV20-1|TRBJ2-2|TRBD2|-
TGCAGTGCTCCGACTAGCGGGAGCCTAACGAACACCGGGGAGCTGTTTTTT
CSAPTSGSLTNTGELFF
>TRBV12-5|TRBJ2-7|-|-
TGTGCTAGTGGTCCTCTAGCGCTCGAGCAGTACTTC
CASGPLALEQYF
>TRBV12-3/TRBV12-4|TRBJ2-4|-|many
TGTGCCAGCAGTTCGGGGGTGCAAAACATTCAGTACTTC
CASSSGVQNIQYF
>TRBV29-1|TRBJ1-5|-|few
TGCAGCGTTGAAGTAGGAGGGAATCAGCCCCAGCATTTT
CSVEVGGNQPQHF
>TRBV29-1|TRBJ2-5|-|few
TGCAGCGTCCGTCTACCTGGGGAGACCCAGTACTTC
CSVRLPGETQYF